This is a list of T cell receptor beta chains from one sample in a study of T cells after yellow fever vaccination. TCRdb reprocessed the 5' RACE reads via MiXCR and lists one record per CDR3 protein. Seen here are 350,000 to 450,000 distinct CDR3 sequences, about 17% observed once, and the top ten hold over 15%. The sample in question was PBMCs, obtained before the yellow fever booster vaccination. Receptors were obtained from a man in his late teens or twenties who received the YFV17D yellow fever vaccine. Both conserved end residues are part of each CDR3. The order of the fields is V gene, D gene, J gene, clone size, CDR3 DNA, CDR3 protein. A D gene is named only where the DNA matches it firmly. Not every row has a clone size; where given, it reads once, few, many or a size class.

TRBV7-2,-,TRBJ1-5,few,TGTGCCAGCAGCCTTGCGTGGGGCCCGGAGCAGCCCCAGCATTTT,CASSLAWGPEQPQHF
TRBV20-1,-,TRBJ2-7,few,TGCAGTGCTCGCCCACGGGGACACTACGAGCAGTACTTC,CSARPRGHYEQYF
TRBV12-3/TRBV12-4,-,TRBJ2-7,few,TGTGCCAGCAGTTTAGTTAGCGCAACCTACGAGCAGTACTTC,CASSLVSATYEQYF
TRBV25-1,-,TRBJ1-4,-,TGTGCCAGCAGTGAATCCGGTGTTGAGGAAAAACTGTTTTTT,CASSESGVEEKLFF
TRBV20-1,-,TRBJ2-1,-,TGCAGTGCTAGAGCGGCTAGCTACAATGAGCAGTTCTTC,CSARAASYNEQFF
TRBV7-9,TRBD1,TRBJ1-1,-,TGTGCCAGCAGTCAACAGGGGCGCGGAGCTTTCTTT,CASSQQGRGAFF
TRBV5-1,TRBD2,TRBJ2-5,many,TGCGCCAGCAGCCGAGACGGCACTAGCGGGGAGGGGACCCAGTACTTC,CASSRDGTSGEGTQYF
TRBV12-3/TRBV12-4,-,TRBJ2-5,-,TGTGCCAGCAGCCCGACGGCCGAGACCCAGTACTTC,CASSPTAETQYF
TRBV27,TRBD2,TRBJ2-3,-,TGTGCCAGCAGTTTATTGGCGGGGGGTGCTATAACGCAGTATTTT,CASSLLAGGAITQYF
TRBV12-5,-,TRBJ2-7,few,TGTGCTAGTGGTATGCCCTACGAGCAGTACTTC,CASGMPYEQYF
TRBV11-2,-,TRBJ1-2,-,TGTGCCAGCACCCTCGGACCGTCGTCCTATGGCTACACCTTC,CASTLGPSSYGYTF
TRBV3-1,TRBD2,TRBJ2-3,many,TGTGCCAGCAGCCAAGACGGGGGGGCAGATACGCAGTATTTT,CASSQDGGADTQYF
TRBV28,TRBD1,TRBJ1-4,-,TGTGCCAGCAGGAAACAGGGGCTGGATGAAAAACTGTTTTTT,CASRKQGLDEKLFF
TRBV4-3,-,TRBJ2-3,-,TGCGCCAGCAGCCAAGATCTTCGCACAGATACGCAGTATTTT,CASSQDLRTDTQYF
TRBV4-1,-,TRBJ1-2,-,TGCGCCAGCAGCCAAGAGACAGCCGAGGTTGGCTACACCTTC,CASSQETAEVGYTF
TRBV5-1,-,TRBJ2-1,-,TGCGCCAGCAGCCCCCGGTCGGCCAATGAGCAGTTCTTC,CASSPRSANEQFF
TRBV6-5,-,TRBJ1-3,few,TGTGCCAGCAGCGCCCCAGGTGGAAACACCATATATTTT,CASSAPGGNTIYF
TRBV29-1,TRBD2,TRBJ2-3,few,TGCAGCGTTGAAGTTGGGCGGGGGGGGACAGATACGCAGTATTTT,CSVEVGRGGTDTQYF
TRBV2,TRBD1,TRBJ2-7,few,TGTGCCAGCAGTGATGACAGGGGCACATACGAGCAGTACTTC,CASSDDRGTYEQYF
TRBV5-1,TRBD1,TRBJ2-2,few,TGCGCCAGCAGCCCCGTGGGACAGGGGAACACCGGGGAGCTGTTTTTT,CASSPVGQGNTGELFF
TRBV5-6,-,TRBJ2-5,few,TGTGCCAGCAGCGCAACTTTGGAGACCCAGTACTTC,CASSATLETQYF
TRBV4-3,TRBD2,TRBJ2-5,-,TGCGCCAGCAGCCAAGGCCCTAGCGGGGGGGCTTCGGGAGAGACCCAGTACTTC,CASSQGPSGGASGETQYF
TRBV28,-,TRBJ1-4,-,TGTGCCACCTTTGACAGGTCATTTAATGAAAAACTGTTTTTT,CATFDRSFNEKLFF
TRBV15,-,TRBJ2-3,-,TGTGCCACCAGCAGCAGGAGAAGCACAGATACGCAGTATTTT,CATSSRRSTDTQYF
TRBV5-1,-,TRBJ2-1,-,TGCGCCAGCAGCTTGGGGCACCTCACCTACAATGAGCAGTTCTTC,CASSLGHLTYNEQFF
TRBV19,-,TRBJ2-5,-,TGTGCCACTAGGCTTGCGGAGACCCAGTACTTC,CATRLAETQYF
TRBV27,-,TRBJ2-2,once,TGTGCCAGCACTACTGACAGGCGGACCGGGGAGCTGTTTTTT,CASTTDRRTGELFF
TRBV12-3/TRBV12-4,-,TRBJ1-5,many,TGTGCCAGCAGTTTAGACATCAATCAGCCCCAGCATTTT,CASSLDINQPQHF
TRBV9,-,TRBJ2-3,few,TGTGCCAGCAGCGTAGTATCAGATACGCAGTATTTT,CASSVVSDTQYF
TRBV6-1,-,TRBJ1-2,-,TGTGCCAGCAGTGAAGTGGGGGAGTATGGCTACACCTTC,CASSEVGEYGYTF
TRBV7-6,TRBD2,TRBJ2-1,-,TGTGCCAGCAGAGCCGGACTAGCGAGCTCCTACAATGAGCAGTTCTTC,CASRAGLASSYNEQFF
TRBV4-3,-,TRBJ2-1,many,TGCGCCAGCAGCCAAGATGCAGGGTATGAGCAGTTCTTC,CASSQDAGYEQFF
TRBV5-1,TRBD1,TRBJ2-4,few,TGCGCCAGCAGCGTGGGACAGGGAGGGACTCAGTACTTC,CASSVGQGGTQYF
TRBV20-1,TRBD1,TRBJ1-2,-,TGCAGTGCTAGGGGCCGGGACAGGGATAACTATGGCTACACCTTC,CSARGRDRDNYGYTF
TRBV7-2,TRBD1,TRBJ1-1,few,TGTGCCAGCGTTCGAAACAGGGGGCCGGATGAAGCTTTCTTT,CASVRNRGPDEAFF
TRBV7-3,TRBD1,TRBJ2-1,few,TGTGCCAGCAGCTCGTCCGGGACAGGGTACAATGAGCAGTTCTTC,CASSSSGTGYNEQFF
TRBV5-5,-,TRBJ2-2,few,TGTGCCAGCAGCGCAGCCTCGGGGCTTAGGGACACCGGGGAGCTGTTTTTT,CASSAASGLRDTGELFF
TRBV29-1,-,TRBJ2-7,few,TGCAGCGTTTTAGTCGGGGTCCAGACCTACGAGCAGTACTTC,CSVLVGVQTYEQYF
TRBV4-2,-,TRBJ1-4,-,TGTGCCAGCAGCCAAGATTCGTGGGAAAAACTGTTTTTT,CASSQDSWEKLFF
TRBV19,-,TRBJ1-5,-,TGTGCCAGTAGACTCTGGGGCCAGGGAAGCAATCAGCCCCAGCATTTT,CASRLWGQGSNQPQHF
TRBV12-3/TRBV12-4,-,TRBJ2-1,-,TGTGCCAGCAGCTTAAGTGAACGCGGGATCTACAATGAGCAGTTCTTC,CASSLSERGIYNEQFF
TRBV5-1,-,TRBJ1-2,-,TGCGCCAGCAGCTTACGGGAAGCTAACTATGGCTACACCTTC,CASSLREANYGYTF
TRBV20-1,-,TRBJ2-4,few,TGCAGTGCTAGAGCAATGGGAAACATTCAGTACTTC,CSARAMGNIQYF
TRBV9,-,TRBJ2-7,-,TGTGCCAGCAGCCCAGGGGGGACGACGAAGCAGTACTTC,CASSPGGTTKQYF
TRBV18,-,TRBJ1-2,few,TGTGCCAGCTCACCACCGGCAAGACCTCTTAACTATGGCTACACCTTC,CASSPPARPLNYGYTF
TRBV12-3/TRBV12-4,-,TRBJ1-1,-,TGTGCCAGCAGTTTAGCGCCCGCGGTAGGGGCTTTCTTT,CASSLAPAVGAFF
TRBV27,-,TRBJ2-7,-,TGTGCCAGCAGTCCACGATTACAGGGTTACGAGCAGTACTTC,CASSPRLQGYEQYF
TRBV7-2,TRBD1,TRBJ2-1,-,TGTGCCAGCACCACCCCCCCAGGGGGCTTTAATGAGCAGTTCTTC,CASTTPPGGFNEQFF